This entry concerns a single TCR beta chain. The target antigen is unknown. This entry belongs to a study of graft-versus-host responses after intestinal transplantation. Assay: immunoSEQ multiplex PCR; the TCRdb copy retains only in-frame clones and omits some. The sample has about 110,000 clones, approximately 93% seen once. The CDR3 is 13 amino acids. The ends were cut back, 5 bases at V and 10 bases at J, with 17 bases in the middle. Germline V gives CDR1 SNHLY, CDR2 FYNNEI. This TCR was sampled from a human donor who was the organ donor for an intestinal transplant. Source: unstimulated CD8+ T cells sorted from spleen or lymph node cells, taken before transplant. The V gene is TRBV2, the J gene TRBJ1-1; D uncertain. The CDR3 DNA follows: TGTGCCAGCAGTTTTTGGACCAGCGAGAGAGCTTTCTTT. It codes for CASSFWTSERAFF.